Shown below are 8 T cell receptor beta chains from a single sample sequenced in a study of blood T cell repertoires in COVID-19. Generated by immunoSEQ multiplex PCR, the TCRdb table keeps only in-frame clones and is missing some. The repertoire holds 80,000 or so clones, with 82% as singletons. Input material: peripheral blood. The receptors here all came from a man at least 80 years old with acute or convalescent COVID-19.

This clone was recorded a few times. The rearrangement joins TRBV6-4 to TRBJ2-1; 9 bases match TRBD1. The CDR3 consists of 16 residues. Germline lookup yields CDR1 MRHNA and CDR2 SNTAGT. Unmatched junction bases numbered 8, after V lost 4 bases and J lost 4 bases. The CDR3 sequence is CASSVLPGQGYNEQFF. CDR3 coding DNA: TGTGCCAGCAGTGTTCTACCGGGACAGGGATACAATGAGCAGTTCTTC.

This clone was found once. The chain carries TRBV6-5 and TRBJ1-1; tentatively, D is TRBD1 (6 bases). Trimming took 7 bases from V and 1 from J, leaving 10 bases between them. The germline gives CDR1 MNHEY, CDR2 SVGAGI. The CDR3 length is 13 residues. CDR3 protein: CASKRQENTEAFF. DNA for the CDR3: TGTGCCAGCAAAAGACAGGAGAACACTGAAGCTTTCTTT.

The V gene is TRBV18, the J gene TRBJ1-3, with D possibly being TRBD1 (5 bases). The germline gives CDR1 KGHSH, CDR2 LQKENI. The CDR3 is 16 residues long. Between the trimmed V and J ends, which lost 5 bases and 0 bases, there was a span of 14 bases. The CDR3: CASSSYTGSSGNTIYF. As DNA, the CDR3 is TGTGCCAGCTCATCTTATACAGGCTCCTCTGGAAACACCATATATTTT.

The chain uses TRBV11-2 and TRBJ2-5, with 9 bases matching TRBD2. CDR3 length equals 16 residues. V shed 2 bases and J 5 bases; nucleotides not matched to a gene: 9. In germline, CDR1 is SGHAT, CDR2 FQNNGV. The CDR3 reads CASSLLASGGRETQYF. In DNA, the CDR3 is TGTGCCAGCAGCTTACTCGCGAGCGGGGGGAGGGAGACCCAGTACTTC.

V gene TRBV2 combines with J gene TRBJ2-3, with 8 bases matching TRBD1. Germline values: CDR1 SNHLY, CDR2 FYNNEI. The CDR3 is 14 amino acids. With 5 bases clipped from V and 2 bases from J, the junction kept 3 bases outside the gene matches. CDR3 sequence reads: CASSPDRATDTQYF. The CDR3 DNA is TGTGCCAGCAGTCCGGACAGGGCCACAGATACGCAGTATTTT.

V gene TRBV9 combines with J gene TRBJ2-7; 7 positions match TRBD1. From germline, CDR1 is SGDLS and CDR2 YYNGEE. The J segment lost 5 bases and the V segment lost 3 bases, leaving 11 bases of the junction unmatched. The CDR3 loop spans 15 amino acids. CDR3 sequence: CASSGGGNRGDEQYF. CDR3 DNA: TGTGCCAGCAGCGGCGGTGGGAACAGGGGCGACGAGCAGTACTTC.

The chain links TRBV9 to TRBJ2-5; TRBD1 aligns across 9 bases. With 3 bases clipped from V and 5 bases from J, the junction kept 8 bases outside the gene matches. The germline gives CDR1 SGDLS, CDR2 YYNGEE. The CDR3 consists of 15 residues. The CDR3 nucleotides read TGTGCCAGCAGCGCCTCACAGGGGGCTGGGGAGACCCAGTACTTC. Translation: CASSASQGAGETQYF.

The rearrangement links TRBV4-1 to TRBJ2-7, with TRBD1 matching over 10 bases. This CDR3 comprises 14 residues. Germline CDR1 MGHRA, CDR2 YSYEKL. Trimming took 3 bases from V and 6 from J; bases not matched to a gene: 5. CDR3 in amino acids: CASSQATGGFEQYF. CDR3 in DNA: TGCGCCAGCAGCCAGGCGACAGGGGGCTTCGAGCAGTACTTC.